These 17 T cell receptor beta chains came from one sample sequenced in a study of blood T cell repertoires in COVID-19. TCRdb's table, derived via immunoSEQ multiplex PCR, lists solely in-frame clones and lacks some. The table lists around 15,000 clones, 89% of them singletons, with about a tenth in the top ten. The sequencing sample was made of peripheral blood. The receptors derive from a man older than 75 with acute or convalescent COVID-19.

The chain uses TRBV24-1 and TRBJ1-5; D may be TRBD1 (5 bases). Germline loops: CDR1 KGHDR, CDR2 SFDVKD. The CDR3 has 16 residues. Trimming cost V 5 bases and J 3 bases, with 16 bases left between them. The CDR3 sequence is CATSGPGLSPNQPQHF. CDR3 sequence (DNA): TGTGCCACCAGTGGTCCAGGGCTTTCCCCCAATCAGCCCCAGCATTTT.

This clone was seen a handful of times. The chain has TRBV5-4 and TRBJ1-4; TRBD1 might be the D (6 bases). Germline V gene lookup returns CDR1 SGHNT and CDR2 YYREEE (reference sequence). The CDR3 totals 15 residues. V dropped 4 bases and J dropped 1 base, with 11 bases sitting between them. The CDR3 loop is CASSETGGTNEKLFF. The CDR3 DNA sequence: TGTGCCAGCAGCGAGACAGGAGGAACTAATGAAAAACTGTTTTTT.

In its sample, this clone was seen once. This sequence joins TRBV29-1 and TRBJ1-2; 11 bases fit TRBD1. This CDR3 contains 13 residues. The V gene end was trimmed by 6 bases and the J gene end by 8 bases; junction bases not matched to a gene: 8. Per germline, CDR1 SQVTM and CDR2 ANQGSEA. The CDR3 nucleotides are TGCAGCGTCCAACGGGGACAGGGGGACGGCTACACCTTC. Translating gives CSVQRGQGDGYTF.

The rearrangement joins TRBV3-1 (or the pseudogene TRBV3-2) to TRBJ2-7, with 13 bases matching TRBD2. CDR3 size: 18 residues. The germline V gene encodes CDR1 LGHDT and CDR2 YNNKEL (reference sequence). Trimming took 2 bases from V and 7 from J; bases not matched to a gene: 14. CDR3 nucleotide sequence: TGTGCCAGCAGCCAAAGACTAGCGGGAGGCCAGACCCCCTGGGAGCAGTACTTC. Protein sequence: CASSQRLAGGQTPWEQYF.

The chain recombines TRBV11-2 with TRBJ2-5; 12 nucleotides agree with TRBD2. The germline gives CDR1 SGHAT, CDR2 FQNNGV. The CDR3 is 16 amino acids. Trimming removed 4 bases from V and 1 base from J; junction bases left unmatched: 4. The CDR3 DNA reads TGTGCCAGCAGCTCCTCACTAGCGGGGGGCCAAGAGACCCAGTACTTC. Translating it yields CASSSSLAGGQETQYF.

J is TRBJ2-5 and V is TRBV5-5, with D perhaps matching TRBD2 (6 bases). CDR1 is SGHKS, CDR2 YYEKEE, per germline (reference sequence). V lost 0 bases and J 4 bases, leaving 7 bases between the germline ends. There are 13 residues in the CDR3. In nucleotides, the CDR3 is TGTGCCAGCAGCTTGGTCGGGGGAGAGACCCAGTACTTC. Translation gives CASSLVGGETQYF.

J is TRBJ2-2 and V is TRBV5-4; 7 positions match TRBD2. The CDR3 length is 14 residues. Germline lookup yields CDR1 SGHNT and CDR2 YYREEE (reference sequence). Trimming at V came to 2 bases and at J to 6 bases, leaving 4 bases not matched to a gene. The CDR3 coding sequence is TGTGCCAGCAGCTTTGGGGGGGACGCCGGGGAGCTGTTTTTT. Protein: CASSFGGDAGELFF.

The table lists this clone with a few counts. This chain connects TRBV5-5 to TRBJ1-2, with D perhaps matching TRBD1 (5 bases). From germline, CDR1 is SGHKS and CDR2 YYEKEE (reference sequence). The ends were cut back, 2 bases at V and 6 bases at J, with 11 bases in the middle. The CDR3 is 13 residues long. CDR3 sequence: CASSFGGSDGYTF. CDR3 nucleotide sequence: TGTGCCAGCAGCTTCGGGGGAAGCGATGGCTACACCTTC.

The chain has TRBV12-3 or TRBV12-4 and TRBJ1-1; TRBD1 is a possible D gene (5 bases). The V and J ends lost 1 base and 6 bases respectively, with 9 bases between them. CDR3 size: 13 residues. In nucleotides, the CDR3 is TGTGCCAGCAGTTTAGAGCCAGGGCCTGAAGCTTTCTTT. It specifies CASSLEPGPEAFF.

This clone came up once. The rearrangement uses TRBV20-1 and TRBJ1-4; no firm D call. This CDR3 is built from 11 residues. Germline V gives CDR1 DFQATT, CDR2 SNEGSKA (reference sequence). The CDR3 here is CSGVSAEKLFF. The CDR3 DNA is TGCAGCGGAGTATCTGCTGAAAAACTGTTTTTT.

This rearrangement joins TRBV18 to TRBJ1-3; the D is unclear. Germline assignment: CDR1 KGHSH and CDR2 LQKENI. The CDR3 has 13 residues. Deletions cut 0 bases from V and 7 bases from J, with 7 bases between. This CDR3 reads CASSPPPGNTIYF. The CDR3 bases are TGTGCCAGCTCACCACCCCCCGGGAACACCATATATTTT.

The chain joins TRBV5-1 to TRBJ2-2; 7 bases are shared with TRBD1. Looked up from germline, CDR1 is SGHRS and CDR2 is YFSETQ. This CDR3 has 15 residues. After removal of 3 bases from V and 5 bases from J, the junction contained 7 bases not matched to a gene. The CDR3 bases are TGCGCCAGCAGCTCTGACAGGGCCGGAACCGGGGAGCTGTTTTTT. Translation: CASSSDRAGTGELFF.

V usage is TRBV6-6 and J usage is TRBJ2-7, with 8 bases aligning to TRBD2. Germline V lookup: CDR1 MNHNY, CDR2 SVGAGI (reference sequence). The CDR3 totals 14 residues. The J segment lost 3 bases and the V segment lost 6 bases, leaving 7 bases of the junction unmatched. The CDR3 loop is CASSPGTRDYEQYF. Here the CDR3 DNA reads TGTGCCAGCAGCCCCGGGACTAGAGACTACGAGCAGTACTTC.

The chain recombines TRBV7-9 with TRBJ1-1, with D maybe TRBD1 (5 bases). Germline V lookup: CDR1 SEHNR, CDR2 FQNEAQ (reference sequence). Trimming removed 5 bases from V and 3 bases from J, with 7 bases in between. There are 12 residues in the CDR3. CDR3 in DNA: TGTGCCAGCAGCCTACAGGACACTGAAGCTTTCTTT. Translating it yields CASSLQDTEAFF.

CDR3 DNA: TGTGCCAGCAGCTTAACGGGAGCCGGCTCTGGGGCCAACGTCCTGACTTTC. This sequence encodes CASSLTGAGSGANVLTF. The chain links TRBV7-3 to TRBJ2-6; D perhaps matches TRBD2 (5 bases). Germline CDR1 is SGHTA and CDR2 is FQGTGA. The V end lost 0 bases, the J end lost 0 bases, and 9 bases lay between the germline ends. The length of the CDR3 is 17 residues.

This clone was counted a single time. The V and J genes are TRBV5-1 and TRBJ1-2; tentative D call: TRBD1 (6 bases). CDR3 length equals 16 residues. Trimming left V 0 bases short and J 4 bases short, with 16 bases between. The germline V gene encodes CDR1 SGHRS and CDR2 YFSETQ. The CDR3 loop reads CASSLDTGTSGYGYTF. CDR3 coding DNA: TGCGCCAGCAGCTTGGATACAGGGACGAGCGGCTATGGCTACACCTTC. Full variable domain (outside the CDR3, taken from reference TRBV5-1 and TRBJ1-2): KAGVTQTPRYLIKTRGQQVTLSCSPISGHRSVSWYQQTPGQGLQFLFEYFSETQRNKGNFPGRFSGRQFSNSRSEMNVSTLELGDSALYLCASSLDTGTSGYGYTFGSGTRLTVV.

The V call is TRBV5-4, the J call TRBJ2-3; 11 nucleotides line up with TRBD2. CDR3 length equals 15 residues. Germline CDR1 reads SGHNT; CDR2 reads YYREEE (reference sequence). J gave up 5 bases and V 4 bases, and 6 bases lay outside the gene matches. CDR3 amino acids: CASSDSGGALDTQYF. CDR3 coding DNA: TGTGCCAGCAGCGATAGCGGGGGGGCCTTAGATACGCAGTATTTT.